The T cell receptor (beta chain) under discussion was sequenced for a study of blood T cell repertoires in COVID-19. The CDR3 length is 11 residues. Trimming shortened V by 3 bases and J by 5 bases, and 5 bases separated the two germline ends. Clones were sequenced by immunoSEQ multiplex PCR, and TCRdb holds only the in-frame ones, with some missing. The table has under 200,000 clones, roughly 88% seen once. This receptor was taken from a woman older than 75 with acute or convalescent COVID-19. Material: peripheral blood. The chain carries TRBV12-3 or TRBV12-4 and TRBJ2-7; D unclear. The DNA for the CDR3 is TGTGCCAGCAGTTTCGGAGACGAGCAGTACTTC. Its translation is CASSFGDEQYF.